Following are 16 T cell receptor beta chains from one sample sequenced in a study of radiation and T cells in renal cell carcinoma. Clones were sequenced by immunoSEQ multiplex PCR, and TCRdb holds only the in-frame ones, with some missing. The sample has around 130,000 clones, approximately 90% seen once; the top ten hold approximately 5.8%. Stated time point: blood 2 weeks post-SBRT. Sample treatment: 15 Gy SBRT to primary tumor, nephrectomy 4 weeks later. Specimen: blood, collected from a patient whose treatment included radiotherapy and nephrectomy. Every receptor here comes from a woman in her 70s with renal cell carcinoma.

V is TRBV7-2 and J is TRBJ1-2; 10 bases are shared with TRBD1. The germline V gene encodes CDR1 SGHTA and CDR2 FQGNSA. The junction had 0 bases not matched to a gene; V was cut back by 1 base and J by 4 bases. CDR3 length equals 14 residues. The CDR3 here is CASSLGQGAYGYTF. The CDR3 DNA reads TGTGCCAGCAGCTTAGGACAGGGGGCCTATGGCTACACCTTC.

J is TRBJ1-2 and V is TRBV6-5; TRBD1 aligns across 9 bases. From germline, CDR1 is MNHEY and CDR2 SVGAGI. V lost 4 bases to trimming and J lost 4 bases; unmatched junction nucleotides: 4. The CDR3 is 14 amino acids. The CDR3 loop reads CASSFLTGGYGYTF. CDR3 DNA sequence: TGTGCCAGCAGTTTCCTGACAGGGGGCTATGGCTACACCTTC.

This chain connects TRBV5-1 to TRBJ2-5; D gene ambiguous. The CDR3 consists of 15 residues. The germline V gene encodes CDR1 SGHRS and CDR2 YFSETQ. Trimming stripped 2 bases from V and 5 bases from J, with 16 bases between. This chain's CDR3 is CASSFGPQTAETQYF. The DNA of the CDR3 is TGCGCCAGCAGCTTTGGACCCCAAACTGCGGAGACCCAGTACTTC.

This clone has only one observation. The chain employs TRBV10-2 and TRBJ1-3; D ambiguous. The CDR3 sequence is 12 residues long. Trimming took off 2 bases at V and 4 bases at J, with 3 bases between the two ends. Per germline, CDR1 WSHSY and CDR2 SAAADI. The CDR3 region is CASSERGNTIYF. In nucleotides, the CDR3 is TGCGCCAGCAGTGAGAGGGGAAACACCATATATTTT.

The rearrangement joins TRBV7-7 to TRBJ2-2; TRBD2 agrees at 7 bases. Germline V gives CDR1 SSHAT, CDR2 FNYEAQ (reference sequence). CDR3 size: 12 residues. The CDR3 region has the DNA TGTGCTACCTCCCGGGGGGCCGGGGAGCTGTTTTTT. This gives the protein CATSRGAGELFF.

This rearrangement joins TRBV2 to TRBJ2-1, with 7 positions matching TRBD1. CDR3 size: 14 residues. V lost 7 bases, J lost 9 bases, and 12 bases stayed unmatched. CDR1 is SNHLY and CDR2 is FYNNEI in the germline V gene. The CDR3 protein is CASNRQGRRGEQFF. CDR3 DNA: TGTGCCAGCAATAGACAGGGACGTCGGGGTGAGCAGTTCTTC.

This chain links TRBV7-9 with TRBJ2-3; TRBD2 matches 15 bases. This CDR3 region has 18 residues. From germline, CDR1 is SEHNR and CDR2 FQNEAQ (reference sequence). The J segment lost 0 bases and the V segment lost 5 bases, leaving 6 bases of the junction unmatched. This CDR3 reads CASSPPGLAGGSTDTQYF. DNA for the CDR3: TGTGCCAGCAGCCCCCCGGGACTAGCGGGGGGCAGCACAGATACGCAGTATTTT. Supplemented by reference TRBV7-9 and TRBJ2-3, the full variable domain reads DTGVSQNPRHKITKRGQNVTFRCDPISEHNRLYWYRQTLGQGPEFLTYFQNEAQLEKSRLLSDRFSAERPKGSFSTLEIQRTEQGDSAMYLCASSPPGLAGGSTDTQYFGPGTRLTVL.

This rearrangement joins TRBV5-1 to TRBJ2-7, with D possibly being TRBD2 (5 bases). Per the germline V gene, CDR1 is SGHRS and CDR2 is YFSETQ. CDR3 length equals 13 residues. Deletions cut 0 bases from V and 6 bases from J, with 10 bases between. CDR3 loop: CASSLAGGFEQYF. The CDR3 DNA follows: TGCGCCAGCAGCTTGGCGGGCGGGTTCGAGCAGTACTTC.

This chain uses TRBV10-1 with TRBJ2-7; D not certain. The germline V and J ends were trimmed by 7 bases and 2 bases, with 12 bases remaining between them. Germline V lookup: CDR1 WNHNN, CDR2 SYGVQD (reference sequence). The CDR3 consists of 13 residues. DNA for the CDR3: TGCGCCAGCAAAGAGGACCCTCCCTACGAGCAGTACTTC. Translated: CASKEDPPYEQYF.

The chain employs TRBV4-3 and TRBJ2-5; TRBD2 aligns across 9 bases. Trimming cost V 0 bases and J 0 bases; bases outside gene matches: 14. The CDR3 sequence is 20 residues long. The germline gives CDR1 LGHNA, CDR2 YSLEER. The CDR3 region is CASSQEGGIAGDSYQETQYF. DNA of the CDR3: TGCGCCAGCAGCCAAGAGGGTGGAATAGCGGGGGACTCGTACCAAGAGACCCAGTACTTC.

This chain links TRBV11-2 with TRBJ2-6, with D perhaps TRBD2 (5 bases). CDR3 length: 19 amino acids. Germline V gives CDR1 SGHAT, CDR2 FQNNGV. Trimming cost V 1 base and J 0 bases, with 16 bases left between them. The CDR3 nucleotides are TGTGCCAGCAGCTTAGGGGTGCGGGCGTCTGGCTCTGGGGCCAACGTCCTGACTTTC. Its translation is CASSLGVRASGSGANVLTF.

The chain combines TRBV5-1 with TRBJ1-2; D perhaps matches TRBD1 (5 bases). Germline CDR1 and CDR2: SGHRS and YFSETQ. Trimming stripped 4 bases from V and 2 bases from J, with 15 bases between. This CDR3 has 15 residues. Here the CDR3 DNA reads TGCGCCAGCAGCCCTCCCGGGGGGATAAACTATGGCTACACCTTC. It codes for CASSPPGGINYGYTF.

V usage is TRBV7-8 and J usage is TRBJ2-7; D might be TRBD2 (6 bases). CDR3 length: 13 residues. Trimming took 3 bases from V and 6 from J, leaving 12 bases between them. Germline CDR1 SGHVS, CDR2 FQNEAQ. CDR3 protein: CASSFAQGGEQYF. The CDR3 nucleotides read TGTGCCAGCAGCTTCGCCCAGGGAGGCGAGCAGTACTTC.

In this sample, this clone turned up once. The chain carries TRBV9 and TRBJ2-2, with D perhaps TRBD2 (5 bases). CDR1 and CDR2 (germline): SGDLS, YYNGEE. This CDR3 is built from 15 residues. V was trimmed by 0 bases and J by 7 bases, leaving 13 bases between them. The CDR3 sequence is CASSVEVLAHGELFF. The DNA for the CDR3 is TGTGCCAGCAGCGTAGAGGTGCTAGCTCACGGGGAGCTGTTTTTT. Looking up the rest from reference TRBV9 and TRBJ2-2 gives the full variable domain: DSGVTQTPKHLITATGQRVTLRCSPRSGDLSVYWYQQSLDQGLQFLIQYYNGEERAKGNILERFSAQQFPDLHSELNLSSLELGDSALYFCASSVEVLAHGELFFGEGSRLTVL.

As concerns this clone: Other DNA sequences in the same sample also yield this CDR3. V gene TRBV9 combines with J gene TRBJ2-7, with D perhaps matching TRBD1 or TRBD2 (5 bases each). Per the germline V gene, CDR1 is SGDLS and CDR2 is YYNGEE. The CDR3 spans 14 residues. The V end lost 0 bases, the J end lost 1 base, and 8 bases lay between the germline ends. CDR3 region: CASSVGGSSYEQYF. DNA for the CDR3: TGTGCCAGCAGCGTAGGGGGGTCATCCTACGAGCAGTACTTC.

This rearrangement joins TRBV9 to TRBJ1-3; 11 nucleotides align to TRBD1. CDR3 length equals 16 residues. Losses at the gene ends were 4 bases for V and 3 bases for J; bases not matched to a gene: 6. Germline CDR1 SGDLS, CDR2 YYNGEE. The CDR3: CASSPRTGGFGNTIYF. The DNA of the CDR3 is TGTGCCAGCAGCCCACGGACAGGGGGCTTTGGAAACACCATATATTTT. Filled out from reference TRBV9 and TRBJ1-3, the complete variable domain reads DSGVTQTPKHLITATGQRVTLRCSPRSGDLSVYWYQQSLDQGLQFLIQYYNGEERAKGNILERFSAQQFPDLHSELNLSSLELGDSALYFCASSPRTGGFGNTIYFGEGSWLTVV.